This T cell receptor beta chain was obtained from a study of blood T cell repertoires in COVID-19. About the research overall: Sample material is recorded as cDNA or gDNA derived from T cells, B-cell-depleted T cells, or PBMCs.

This clone has more than one count but fewer than ten. Individuals drawn from approximately 26 US areas were roughly 18 to 95 years old. Participant-reported clinical history was the basis for cohort assignment. Produced via immunoSEQ multiplex PCR; TCRdb's table is partial and in-frame only. The sample lists 150,000 to 200,000 clones, roughly 82% seen once, with 5.2% in the top ten. V lost 6 bases, J lost 0 bases, and 4 bases stayed unmatched. Germline CDR1 SNHLY, CDR2 FYNNEI. This CDR3 comprises 15 residues. The sample consisted of PBMCs or T cells enriched from blood (not recorded which). The chain combines TRBV2 with TRBJ1-3; 8 bases align to TRBD1. The clonotype was recovered from a woman aged 60-70 years with acute COVID-19. The chain's CDR3 is CASRLTGGSGNTIYF. As DNA, the CDR3 is TGTGCCAGCAGGCTTACAGGGGGCTCTGGAAACACCATATATTTT.